The T cell receptor beta chain described here comes from a study of response to subunit inactivated influenza vaccine. MiXCR, run by TCRdb on the RT-PCR reads, gives a single entry per CDR3 protein. The data contain over 800,000 distinct CDR3 sequences, less than 25% of them singletons. This clonotype was observed a few times. Its cognate antigen is unknown. Study-wide results and caveats: Authors suggested seasonal influenza vaccinations each recruit few new T cells.

The sequences come from PBMCs from blood, collected 5 days after vaccination. The clonotype was recovered from a man aged 45-60 years who received an inactivated influenza vaccine.

CDR3 in DNA: TGCAGTGCAACCGGGACTAGCGGGGGTCCATATACGCAGTATTTT. Translated, it gives CSATGTSGGPYTQYF. This chain joins TRBV20-1 and TRBJ2-3, with 14 bases matching TRBD2. CDR3 length: 15 residues. V lost 6 bases, J lost 7 bases, and 9 bases stayed unmatched. Germline values: CDR1 DFQATT, CDR2 SNEGSKA (reference sequence).